This record covers a single T cell receptor (beta chain). Germline V gene sequence: CDR1 SNHLY, CDR2 FYNNEI. The V segment lost 8 bases and the J segment 3 bases; nucleotides outside the gene matches: 6. The CDR3 sequence is 14 residues long. The entry originates in a study of blood T cell repertoires in COVID-19. Study-level background: Sources were T cells, B-cell-depleted T cells, or PBMCs; the material itself was cDNA or gDNA.

Seattle enrolled patients during active infection and tracked them longitudinally. The assay was immunoSEQ multiplex PCR, and TCRdb's table has in-frame clones only and misses some. The profile shows approximately 210,000 clones, less than 85% of them singletons. V gene TRBV2 combines with J gene TRBJ2-1; 8 nucleotides match TRBD2. The clonotype comes from an elderly woman with COVID-19, enrolled during active disease. Sequencing input: peripheral blood. The CDR3: CASLRTSGYNEQFF. In DNA, the CDR3 is TGTGCCAGCCTACGTACTAGCGGCTACAATGAGCAGTTCTTC.